This entry describes one TCR beta chain. The sample belongs to a study of glioma-infiltrating T cells after dendritic cell vaccination. Patients had residual fresh-frozen tumor tissue and more than two years of survival data. Isocitrate dehydrogenase mutation was absent in all glioblastoma patients. PBMC sampling occurred before vaccination, two weeks after the third dose, and at progression. The CDR3 sequence is 12 residues long. With 1 base removed from V and 14 bases from J, the gap between germline ends came to 14 bases. Germline CDR1 reads SGHTA; CDR2 reads FQGNSA. The PCR used 60 V beta and 13 J beta primers. The method was immunoSEQ multiplex PCR; TCRdb's version includes in-frame clones alone and lacks a portion of them. Altogether 55,000 to 70,000 clones are present, roughly 80% being singletons, with the ten largest covering over 8.5%.

The sample was blood, taken before dendritic cell vaccination. The chain uses TRBV7-2 and TRBJ1-2; no reliable D call. The origin of this receptor is a human donor with glioblastoma. The CDR3 sequence is CASSLGGRGQTF. DNA for the CDR3: TGTGCCAGCAGCTTAGGTGGACGGGGTCAAACCTTC.